Sequencing of this T cell receptor (beta chain) was carried out in a study of blood T cell repertoires in COVID-19. Study context: COVID-19 samples, acute and convalescent, were from the United States, Italy and Spain. PBMCs, B-cell-depleted T cells, or T cells were the source of the cDNA or gDNA that made up the material.

Per the study methods: From reference gene primer amplification, estimates of nucleated cell counts were derived. The data were produced by immunoSEQ multiplex PCR, yet TCRdb's version contains in-frame clones alone and is incomplete. The DNA gave D and trimming, while V, J and clone size come from that table. The repertoire holds 120,000 to 150,000 clones, with 80% to 85% as singletons. Per germline, CDR1 LNHDA and CDR2 SQIVND (reference sequence). The ends were cut back, 5 bases at V and 0 bases at J, with 13 bases in the middle. The CDR3 is 15 residues long. Sequenced material: peripheral blood. The gene calls are TRBV19 and TRBJ1-2; a possible D gene is TRBD1 (6 bases). The receptor comes from a human donor in a cohort sampled during active COVID-19. DNA of the CDR3: TGTGCCAGTAGTTCCTCCGGGACACCTAACTATGGCTACACCTTC. This translates into CASSSSGTPNYGYTF.